The entry below gives a single T cell receptor beta chain sequence along with its context. This clonotype was seen only a few times. Its antigen remains undetermined. Base qualities are not at hand, and no much larger clone is one base apart. Every donor in the study was a healthy Caucasian. The twin cohort consisted of three pairs of female monozygotic twins, all aged about 18 to 29 years. Positive isolation kits from Invitrogen were used to isolate the CD4+ and CD8+ T cell populations. Trimming takes 3 bases off V and 5 bases off J; junction bases not matched to a gene: 7. Measured from the cysteine to the phenylalanine, the CDR3 is 14 residues long. Just the 42-base CDR3 DNA is kept, in frame starting at base 1. Reading the germline V gene (reference sequence) gives CDR1 LNHDA and CDR2 SQIVND. The data belong to a study of identical twins (dated by TCRdb to 2015 to 2016). About the study as a whole: TCR alpha and beta repertoires from monozygotic twins, unrelated adults of various ages and cord blood were deep-sequenced to test whether fetal clonotypes persist. To rule out contamination, the twin experiments were replicated at different times with different library preparation protocols. What the research found in general, with its limitations: The excess sharing between twins in beta out-of-frame sequences was weaker because fewer shared sequences reduced the signal-to-noise ratio. Compared with coincidental sharing between unrelated individuals, out-of-frame TCR alpha sequences shared between twins showed an excess of sequences with low generation probability. Fewer insertions were carried by abundant cord blood beta clonotypes; a weaker similar trend was observed in young adult naive repertoires, while no such trend was observed in memory repertoires. Because the same donors could not be followed over many years, the conclusions depended on cross-sectional statistical analysis. Recombination models systematically underestimated out-of-frame TCR alpha sharing in monozygotic twins but agreed with sharing between unrelated individuals. Invariant T cells such as MAIT and iNKT could partly confound zero-insertion analyses, though diverse VJ usage argued against this for most clonotypes.

Receptor amplification or capture employed 5' RACE. Instrument on record: Illumina HiSeq 2000. A universal primer binding site was introduced by template switching, and a unique molecular identifier was present in the final cDNA, enabling accurate counting of TCR cDNA molecules. First-strand cDNA for TCR alpha and beta chains was synthesized from specific primers in the conserved constant-segment region. To control for contamination, every cDNA library was double barcoded, receiving both a SMART-Mk sample barcode and Illumina barcodes. TruSeq adapter sequences, together with Illumina sample barcodes, were added in two successive PCR steps. The TCR alpha and beta cDNA libraries were sequenced on the Illumina HiSeq platform using custom primers. The original pipeline was this. Raw reads were processed with MiGEC to extract unique molecular identifiers, and MiXCR was used to determine CDR3 positions. Recombination models were inferred per individual with the repgenHMM and IGoR tools using an EM algorithm. The analysis of shared clonotypes was done with the tcR package in R, with sharing normalized by the product of cloneset sizes. Out-of-frame nonproductive sequences were analyzed to study raw recombination free of thymic and clonal selection effects. The raw public data were reprocessed by TCRdb itself: fastp quality trimming at Q25, MiXCR clonotype calling, in-frame beta chains only. Every CDR3 protein is listed once, alongside the most common genes and DNA of its rows. These V and J calls derive from TCRdb rather than the authors' analysis. The table for this sample lists around 490,000 distinct CDR3 sequences; roughly 15% of them were counted only once. The ten largest clones add up to 0.44% of the sample.

A further study also used this sample, focusing on yellow fever vaccine responses in identical twins. The second study's paper adds: The T cell response to vaccination in identical twins was reported by the authors to appear partly convergent and partly personalized. Focusing on identical twins, the study followed the T cell clones that responded to the vaccine, and did so with precision.

The receptor comes from a woman younger than 30 in good health. Recombination joined TRBV19 with TRBJ2-7; 7 middle bases align to TRBD1. Sequenced sample: CD4+ T cells sorted from blood. In nucleotide form, the sequence is TGTGCCAGTAGTATCTTCGACAGGGCGAACGAGCAGTACTTC. Its amino acids are CASSIFDRANEQYF.